What follows is one T cell receptor (beta chain) and its context. The target antigen is unknown. A minimum of 6 million PBMCs was isolated per sample. This specimen belongs to a study of blood T cells in healthy people across ages. Findings and limits, study-wide: Nothing was known about donor CMV status, and this possibly confounded expanded clonotype changes.

For the second PCR, which ran for roughly 7 to 11 cycles, a sample-barcoded 5' primer and a J-beta primer mix were used. A tag from a template-switch adaptor with 12 random nucleotides marked each cDNA molecule. TCRdb independently ran MiXCR on the 5' RACE reads; one entry per CDR3 protein. The sample gives approximately 800,000 distinct CDR3 sequences, nearly 60% of which show up once; roughly 22% is in the top ten. There are 19 residues in the CDR3. V shed 3 bases and J shed 0 bases, with 23 bases lying between them. The V and J genes are TRBV12-3 or TRBV12-4 and TRBJ1-1, with D tentatively TRBD1 (6 bases). Sequences were obtained from blood. This TCR was sampled from a young man in good health. The CDR3 DNA reads as TGTGCCAGCAGTTTTTATCGGGGTAGGGGGGGTTTTATGAACACTGAAGCTTTCTTT. Translating it yields CASSFYRGRGGFMNTEAFF.